This T cell receptor beta chain appears in the sequencing data of a study of blood T cells in healthy people across ages. Whole-study findings and limits: There were more naive CD4+ cells and higher diversity in long-lived donors than in aged donors.

This clonotype was seen more than once but under ten times. Antigen specificity is unknown. A second PCR of 7 to 11 cycles used a sample-barcoded 5' primer and a J-beta primer mix. Every sample gave at least 3 million paired-end reads containing CDR3. TCRdb fed the 5' RACE reads into MiXCR, producing one record per CDR3 protein. This table has fewer than 700,000 distinct CDR3 sequences, approximately 40% appearing once. This clonotype originated in a man older than 75 in good health. Material: blood.

The CDR3 DNA follows: TGTGCCAGCAGTTACTCCGGAGTAGCGGGGCTCAATGAGCAGTTCTTC. It translates to CASSYSGVAGLNEQFF. V is TRBV6-2 or TRBV6-3 and J is TRBJ2-1, with TRBD2 identical over 8 bases. V was clipped by 0 bases and J by 6 bases; unmatched bases: 7. CDR1 is MNHEY, CDR2 SVGEGT, per germline. This CDR3 has 16 amino acids.